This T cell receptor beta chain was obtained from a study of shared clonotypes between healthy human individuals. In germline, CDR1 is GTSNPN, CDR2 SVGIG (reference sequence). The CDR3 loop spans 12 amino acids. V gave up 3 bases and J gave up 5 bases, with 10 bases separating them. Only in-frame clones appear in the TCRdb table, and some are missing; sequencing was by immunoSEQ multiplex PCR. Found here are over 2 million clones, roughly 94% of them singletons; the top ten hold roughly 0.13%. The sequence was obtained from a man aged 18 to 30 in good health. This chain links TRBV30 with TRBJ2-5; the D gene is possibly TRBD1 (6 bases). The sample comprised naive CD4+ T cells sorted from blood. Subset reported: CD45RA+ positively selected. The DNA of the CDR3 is TGTGCCTGGAGAAACAGGGTCGAGACCCAGTACTTC. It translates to CAWRNRVETQYF.